These T cell receptor beta chains were read from a single sample in a study of shared clonotypes between healthy human individuals. Libraries were prepared by immunoSEQ multiplex PCR; TCRdb keeps only in-frame clonotypes and omits some of them. Among some 2.4 million clones listed, more than 85% were seen once. Material for sequencing was naive CD4+ T cells from PBMCs. Receptors were obtained from a man between 18 and 29 years old in good health. Some clones in this sample may be carry-over from other donors' samples. Both conserved end residues are part of each CDR3. A D gene is named only where the DNA matches it firmly. A clone size is listed for some rows: how often the clone was seen (once, few, many), or a class if it is expanded.

TRBJ2-5,TRBD1,TRBV29-1,NA,CSVGDRGGQETQYF,TGCAGCGTAGGGGACAGGGGTGGCCAAGAGACCCAGTACTTC
TRBJ1-1,NA,TRBV19,NA,CASSMLGAGWSGGNTEAFF,TGTGCCAGTAGTATGTTAGGTGCGGGATGGTCGGGCGGGAACACTGAAGCTTTCTTT
TRBJ1-2,TRBD1,TRBV6-5,NA,CASSYGQGTSYGYTF,TGTGCCAGCAGTTACGGACAGGGGACGTCCTATGGCTACACCTTC
TRBJ2-7,TRBD1,TRBV5-1,NA,CASSRGGTGDYEQYF,TGCGCCAGCAGCCGCGGGGGGACAGGGGACTACGAGCAGTACTTC
TRBJ2-5,NA,TRBV5-1,few,CASSLVLARKETQYF,TGCGCCAGCAGCTTGGTCCTAGCGAGGAAGGAGACCCAGTACTTC
TRBJ2-5,NA,TRBV7-2,NA,CASSLVVSGVQETQYF,TGTGCCAGCAGCTTAGTCGTCAGTGGGGTCCAAGAGACCCAGTACTTC
TRBJ1-1,NA,TRBV5-1,NA,CASSLSPGDEAFF,TGCGCCAGCAGCTTGAGCCCAGGGGATGAAGCTTTCTTT
TRBJ1-4,NA,TRBV7-6,NA,CASSLAPAGAEKLFF,TGTGCCAGCAGCTTAGCTCCGGCCGGAGCTGAAAAACTGTTTTTT
TRBJ2-5,TRBD2,TRBV4-2,NA,CASSQVIAGGVETQYF,TGTGCCAGCAGCCAAGTTATAGCGGGAGGCGTGGAGACCCAGTACTTC
TRBJ2-2,TRBD1,TRBV5-1,NA,CASSSSPPGQGAGELFF,TGCGCCAGCAGCTCGTCACCTCCGGGACAGGGGGCCGGGGAGCTGTTTTTT
TRBJ1-4,NA,TRBV14,few,CASSQDAGQLFF,TGTGCCAGCAGCCAAGATGCGGGACAACTGTTTTTT
TRBJ2-7,TRBD2,TRBV4-2,NA,CASSPRLAGAREQYF,TGTGCCAGCAGCCCCAGACTAGCGGGAGCGCGCGAGCAGTACTTC
TRBJ2-3,NA,TRBV7-8,NA,CASSQPGARYTQYF,TGTGCCAGCAGCCAACCGGGAGCAAGATATACGCAGTATTTT
TRBJ2-1,NA,TRBV27,once,CASSRGNEQFF,TGTGCCAGCAGTCGGGGGAATGAGCAGTTCTTC
TRBJ2-5,TRBD1,TRBV28,NA,CAIQLITFRDRTQETQYF,TGTGCCATACAACTTATTACCTTTAGGGACAGAACACAAGAGACCCAGTACTTC
TRBJ2-3,NA,TRBV4-2,NA,CASSQVGSGDTQYF,TGTGCCAGCAGCCAAGTGGGCTCCGGAGATACGCAGTATTTT
TRBJ1-1,TRBD1,TRBV10-3,NA,CASKLGQTNTEAFF,TGTGCCAGTAAACTGGGACAGACGAACACTGAAGCTTTCTTT
TRBJ2-3,TRBD1,TRBV28,NA,CASSLLGQVPTDTQYF,TGTGCCAGCAGTTTATTGGGACAGGTACCCACAGATACGCAGTATTTT
TRBJ2-7,NA,TRBV18,NA,CASSRSSYEQYF,TGTGCCAGCTCACGAAGCTCCTACGAGCAGTACTTC
TRBJ2-7,NA,TRBV2,NA,CASSRTLEPDEQYF,TGTGCCAGCTCCCGAACCCTTGAACCGGACGAGCAGTACTTC
TRBJ1-2,NA,TRBV15,NA,CATSPPSGTPRGYTF,TGTGCCACCAGCCCACCGAGCGGCACCCCGCGGGGCTACACCTTC
TRBJ2-1,NA,TRBV5-4,NA,CASSLKAGNDEQFF,TGTGCCAGCAGCTTGAAGGCAGGAAACGATGAGCAGTTCTTC
TRBJ1-1,TRBD1,TRBV7-6,NA,CASSQPRQGVMNTEAFF,TGTGCCAGCAGCCAGCCGCGACAGGGCGTCATGAACACTGAAGCTTTCTTT
TRBJ1-5,NA,TRBV27,NA,CASSPRPFPNDYSNQPQHF,TGTGCCAGCAGTCCCCGACCCTTTCCGAACGACTATAGCAATCAGCCCCAGCATTTT
TRBJ2-1,NA,TRBV9,NA,CASSADRPSYNEQFF,TGTGCCAGCAGCGCCGACAGGCCCTCCTACAATGAGCAGTTCTTC
TRBJ2-3,NA,TRBV7-2,NA,CASSPSWTDTQYF,TGTGCCAGCAGCCCGTCGTGGACAGATACGCAGTATTTT
TRBJ2-6,NA,TRBV7-9,NA,CASSFTGSSAGANVLTF,TGTGCCAGCAGCTTTACAGGGTCCTCCGCTGGGGCCAACGTCCTGACTTTC
TRBJ2-3,NA,TRBV5-6,NA,CASSLYPATDTQYF,TGTGCCAGCAGCTTGTACCCGGCCACAGATACGCAGTATTTT
TRBJ2-1,TRBD2,TRBV28,NA,CASSLFSGSYNEQFF,TGTGCCAGCAGTTTATTTAGCGGGAGTTACAATGAGCAGTTCTTC
TRBJ1-1,NA,TRBV10-1,NA,CASRSQKNTEAFF,TGCGCCAGCAGATCACAGAAGAACACTGAAGCTTTCTTT
TRBJ2-1,NA,TRBV5-1,NA,CASSLAHRDEQFF,TGCGCCAGCAGCTTGGCCCACAGGGATGAGCAGTTCTTC
TRBJ2-3,TRBD2,TRBV27,NA,CAISRGLASPDTQYF,TGTGCCATTTCCCGGGGACTAGCGTCCCCAGATACGCAGTATTTT
TRBJ1-5,NA,TRBV7-8,NA,CASSLASGQPQHF,TGTGCCAGCAGCTTAGCGTCAGGTCAGCCCCAGCATTTT
TRBJ2-5,NA,TRBV11-2,once,CASSARRGQETQYF,TGTGCCAGCAGCGCCCGAAGGGGCCAAGAGACCCAGTACTTC
TRBJ1-4,NA,TRBV9,NA,CASSVGTGGEKLFF,TGTGCCAGCAGCGTAGGTACCGGGGGCGAAAAACTGTTTTTT
TRBJ1-1,NA,TRBV28,NA,CASRDRTQHTEAFF,TGTGCCAGCAGAGATAGGACACAACACACTGAAGCTTTCTTT
TRBJ2-2,NA,TRBV14,NA,CASGHQGSGANTGELFF,TGTGCCAGCGGTCATCAGGGAAGCGGAGCGAACACCGGGGAGCTGTTTTTT
TRBJ2-6,NA,TRBV7-6,NA,CASIGLGGSGANVLTF,TGTGCCAGCATAGGTCTGGGGGGCTCTGGGGCCAACGTCCTGACTTTC
TRBJ2-7,NA,TRBV28,once,CASRNSGSSYEQYF,TGTGCCAGCAGGAATTCGGGGTCCTCCTACGAGCAGTACTTC
TRBJ2-4,TRBD2,TRBV7-9,NA,CASSFPASGRNIQYF,TGTGCCAGCAGCTTCCCGGCTAGCGGGAGAAACATTCAGTACTTC
TRBJ1-4,NA,TRBV27,NA,CASSLRGGHNEKLFF,TGTGCCAGCAGTTTAAGGGGGGGGCATAATGAAAAACTGTTTTTT
TRBJ2-7,TRBD2,TRBV28,NA,CASSSRAGVPYEQYF,TGTGCCAGCAGTTCACGAGCGGGAGTTCCATACGAGCAGTACTTC
TRBJ2-1,NA,TRBV4-3,NA,CASSQELRAYNEQFF,TGCGCCAGCAGCCAAGAGTTGCGGGCGTACAATGAGCAGTTCTTC
TRBJ1-5,NA,TRBV19,NA,CASSMLSQPQHF,TGTGCCAGTAGTATGTTAAGTCAGCCCCAGCATTTT
TRBJ1-5,NA,TRBV2,NA,CASSDRGRNQPQHF,TGTGCCAGCAGTGACAGGGGTCGCAATCAGCCCCAGCATTTT
TRBJ1-2,TRBD1,TRBV4-1,NA,CASSQGGQGNYGYTF,TGCGCCAGCAGCCAGGGAGGACAGGGGAACTATGGCTACACCTTC
TRBJ2-2,NA,TRBV5-1,NA,CASSHTYGETGAGELFF,TGCGCCAGCAGCCATACGTACGGCGAAACTGGCGCCGGGGAGCTGTTTTTT
TRBJ1-4,TRBD1,TRBV25-1,NA,CASSESGTGGNEKLFF,TGTGCCAGCAGTGAATCCGGGACAGGGGGTAATGAAAAACTGTTTTTT
TRBJ2-7,TRBD2,TRBV7-6,NA,CASSQREGLYEQYF,TGTGCCAGCAGCCAGCGGGAGGGACTCTACGAGCAGTACTTC
TRBJ2-2,NA,TRBV5-6,NA,CASSFGVPGELFF,TGTGCCAGCAGCTTCGGGGTTCCCGGGGAGCTGTTTTTT
TRBJ2-2,NA,TRBV19,NA,CASSILGGELFF,TGTGCCAGTAGTATACTAGGCGGGGAGCTGTTTTTT
TRBJ2-3,TRBD2,TRBV5-1,NA,CASSPPDLAGGLDTQYF,TGCGCCAGCAGCCCTCCCGACTTAGCGGGAGGGCTGGATACGCAGTATTTT
TRBJ2-7,TRBD2,TRBV5-4,once,CASSRGLAGGYEQYF,TGTGCCAGCAGCCGCGGACTAGCGGGAGGGTACGAGCAGTACTTC
TRBJ2-1,NA,TRBV4-3,NA,CASSQDLWRLDEQFF,TGCGCCAGCAGCCAAGATCTTTGGCGCCTCGATGAGCAGTTCTTC